This TCR beta chain emerged from a study of T cells in localized non-small cell lung cancer. Trimming cost V 0 bases and J 2 bases; bases outside gene matches: 13. This CDR3 comprises 18 residues. Germline lookup yields CDR1 LNHNV and CDR2 YYDKDF (reference sequence). A word on this clone: Its specificity is not known.

The data were produced by immunoSEQ multiplex PCR, yet TCRdb's version contains in-frame clones alone and is incomplete. The sample holds some 38,000 clones; around nine tenths are singletons and the top ten take roughly 7.4%. Broader study findings: Paired adjacent lung recovered a median about 61 of the top 100 tumor clones. The highest T cell clonality was in uninvolved adjacent lung, above tumor. Elevated blood T cell density was associated with longer overall survival.

The chain employs TRBV15 and TRBJ2-7; 7 bases line up with TRBD2. The sample in question was peripheral blood, obtained before any cancer treatment. The source of this sequence is a female donor aged 60 or older with stage I lung adenocarcinoma. Written as DNA, the CDR3 is TGTGCCACCAGCAGAGATCCCTCCCATAGCGGGCGGCCCTACGAGCAGTACTTC. Its protein product is CATSRDPSHSGRPYEQYF.